These 23 T cell receptor beta chains were sequenced from one sample in a study of post-analysis software for immune sequencing data. General study points: In patients, TRBV5-6, TRBV5-1 and TRBV20-1 belonged to roughly 5 TRBV segments found more frequently than in controls.

Unique molecular identifiers were present in the TCR beta cDNA libraries. TCRdb processed the PCR reads anew with MiXCR; each CDR3 protein has one entry. The sample gives around 710,000 distinct CDR3 sequences, about half of which show up once; approximately 5% is in the top ten. Their antigens are not known. Material for sequencing was blood. The receptors were gathered from a girl between 10 and 17 years old with multiple sclerosis.

The V gene is TRBV3-1, the J gene TRBJ2-1, with 11 bases matching TRBD2. Germline lookup yields CDR1 LGHDT and CDR2 YNNKEL (reference sequence). This CDR3 spans 17 amino acids. V trimming: 0 bases; J trimming: 8 bases; junction bases outside the gene matches: 9. The CDR3 region is CASSQDRLAGGADEQFF. CDR3 sequence (DNA): TGTGCCAGCAGCCAAGATCGGCTAGCGGGAGGTGCTGATGAGCAGTTCTTC.

The chain carries TRBV3-1 and TRBJ2-1, with TRBD2 matching over 9 bases. The CDR3 contains 15 residues. Germline V CDR1 and CDR2: LGHDT, YNNKEL (reference sequence). V lost 7 bases and J lost 7; bases outside the gene matches: 11. The CDR3 sequence is CASTRTSANRNEQFF. DNA for the CDR3: TGTGCCAGCACTCGGACTAGCGCCAATAGAAATGAGCAGTTCTTC.

This clonotype was seen a handful of times. Mismatch with germline at one junction end may stem from a read error. V gene TRBV20-1 combines with J gene TRBJ2-1, with D possibly being TRBD1 (6 bases). The CDR3 is made up of 14 amino acids. CDR1 and CDR2 from the germline V gene are DFQATT and SNEGSKA (reference sequence). CDR3 sequence (DNA): TGTAGTTCAGGGGCGGTATCGGGGTACAATGAGCAGTTCTTC. Translating gives CSSGAVSGYNEQFF.

The DNA of the CDR3 is TGCAGCGTTTTCACGGGACAGGGCGACAATGAGCAGTACTTC. It encodes CSVFTGQGDNEQYF. This chain links TRBV29-1 with TRBJ2-7; 9 bases map to TRBD1. With V trimmed by 5 bases and J by 7 bases, 12 bases remained unmatched. This CDR3 spans 14 amino acids. Germline V gives CDR1 SQVTM, CDR2 ANQGSEA.

The J gene is TRBJ2-1, the V gene TRBV29-1; TRBD1 matches 10 bases. The end of the DNA fits TRBJ2-7 better, so the J call may be wrong. CDR3 length: 14 amino acids. Germline CDR1 is SQVTM and CDR2 is ANQGSEA. The CDR3 spells CSASRQGAYNEQYF. The CDR3 region has the DNA TGCAGCGCCTCTAGACAGGGGGCCTACAATGAGCAGTACTTC.

The chain uses TRBV27 and TRBJ2-5, with 7 bases fitting TRBD2. The DNA end is more similar to TRBJ2-1, so the J call may be wrong. The CDR3 runs to 14 residues. The germline CDR1 and CDR2 sequences are MNHEY and SMNVEV (reference sequence). CDR3 DNA: TGTGCCAGCAGCTCTCAGCGGGACCAAGAGACCCAGTTCTTC. The encoded protein is CASSSQRDQETQFF.

The chain couples TRBV4-1 to TRBJ2-3; TRBD2 is a possible D gene (6 bases). V shed 3 bases and J shed 0 bases, with 13 bases lying between them. From germline, CDR1 is MGHRA and CDR2 YSYEKL. The CDR3 covers 16 residues. CDR3 residues: CASSHRRDSSTDTQYF. DNA of the CDR3: TGCGCCAGCAGCCATCGCCGGGACTCCAGCACAGATACGCAGTATTTT.

The rearrangement joins TRBV12-3 or TRBV12-4 to TRBJ1-2; 8 nucleotides align to TRBD1. The V segment lost 3 bases and the J segment 5 bases; nucleotides outside the gene matches: 5. CDR3 length: 14 residues. The CDR3 region is CASSFLQGGYGYTF. CDR3 DNA sequence: TGTGCCAGCAGTTTTCTACAGGGGGGGTATGGCTACACCTTC.

This chain's CDR3 is CASRVLPTGGNQPQHF. The CDR3 bases are TGTGCCAGCAGAGTTTTACCGACAGGCGGGAATCAGCCCCAGCATTTT. J is TRBJ1-5 and V is TRBV25-1; D may be TRBD1 (6 bases). The germline V and J ends were trimmed by 6 bases and 4 bases, with 19 bases remaining between them. In germline, CDR1 is MGHDK, CDR2 SYGVNS. The CDR3 sequence is 16 residues long.

The table lists this clonotype with a few counts. The V call is TRBV7-9, the J call TRBJ2-7; 7 bases agree with TRBD1. V lost 4 bases to trimming and J lost 2 bases; unmatched junction nucleotides: 11. From germline, CDR1 is SEHNR and CDR2 FQNEAQ (reference sequence). This CDR3 region has 16 residues. For the CDR3, the DNA is TGTGCCAGCAGCTCCGAAGGGGGCAGGGTAACCTACGAGCAGTACTTC. Amino acids: CASSSEGGRVTYEQYF.

The chain combines TRBV6-1 with TRBJ2-1; TRBD2 aligns across 10 bases. Looked up from germline, CDR1 is MNHNS and CDR2 is SASEGT. There are 17 residues in the CDR3. V trimming: 3 bases; J trimming: 0 bases; junction bases outside the gene matches: 5. This CDR3 is CASSDLAGASSYNEQFF. The CDR3 nucleotides read TGTGCCAGCAGTGACCTAGCGGGAGCAAGCTCCTACAATGAGCAGTTCTTC.

The chain has TRBV7-3 and TRBJ2-7; 10 bases match TRBD1. This CDR3 is built from 17 residues. Germline V gives CDR1 SGHTA, CDR2 FQGTGA. Trimming cost V 2 bases and J 7 bases; bases outside gene matches: 14. The CDR3 sequence is CASSLYPDRGQYNEQYF. The CDR3, as DNA: TGTGCCAGCAGCTTATATCCCGACAGGGGGCAGTACAATGAGCAGTACTTC.

The chain links TRBV13 to TRBJ2-3, with D tentatively TRBD2 (6 bases). The CDR3 consists of 15 residues. V lost 0 bases and J 2 bases, leaving 9 bases between the germline ends. From germline, CDR1 is PRHDT and CDR2 FYEKMQ (reference sequence). The CDR3 DNA reads TGTGCCAGCAGCTTAGGGGCGGGACCCACAGATACGCAGTATTTT. Residues: CASSLGAGPTDTQYF.

J is TRBJ2-4 and V is TRBV5-1; 8 nucleotides align to TRBD2. V shed 0 bases and J 6 bases; nucleotides not matched to a gene: 2. Per the germline V gene, CDR1 is SGHRS and CDR2 is YFSETQ. The CDR3 has 14 residues. In DNA form, the CDR3 reads TGCGCCAGCAGCTTGGGACTAGCGCTAAACATTCAGTACTTC. Protein product: CASSLGLALNIQYF.

This clonotype was seen a few times. In DNA, the CDR3 is TGTGCCAGCGGGGCAGGGGGCGGGAATCAGCCCCAGCATTTT. Its translation is CASGAGGGNQPQHF. The chain joins TRBV6-5 to TRBJ1-5, with TRBD1 matching 8 bases. The CDR3 runs to 14 residues. Germline lookup yields CDR1 MNHEY and CDR2 SVGAGI. The J segment lost 4 bases and the V segment lost 8 bases, leaving 7 bases of the junction unmatched.

V and J are TRBV20-1 and TRBJ2-2; tentatively, D is TRBD2 (7 bases). The CDR3 has 13 amino acids. Germline-derived CDR1 and CDR2 are DFQATT and SNEGSKA (reference sequence). This CDR3 reads CSAGGGGTGELFF. The CDR3 DNA is TGCAGCGCCGGCGGGGGCGGTACCGGGGAGCTGTTTTTT.

This chain joins TRBV29-1 and TRBJ2-1; tentatively, D is TRBD2 (5 bases). Trimming left V 3 bases short and J 10 bases short, with 7 bases between. There are 10 residues in the CDR3. Germline V gene sequence: CDR1 SQVTM, CDR2 ANQGSEA. Written as DNA, the CDR3 is TGCAGCGTTGAGGAGCGGGAGCAGTTCTTC. It codes for CSVEEREQFF.

This clonotype was observed a few times. The chain is built from TRBV24-1 and TRBJ2-7; D not certain. The germline V and J ends were trimmed by 3 bases and 1 base, with 9 bases remaining between them. Germline loops: CDR1 KGHDR, CDR2 SFDVKD. The CDR3 has 14 amino acids. As DNA, the CDR3 is TGTGCCACCAGTGATACCGGGTCTTCCTACGAGCAGTACTTC. As protein: CATSDTGSSYEQYF.

Here the CDR3 reads CASSRHGDRVSGNEQFF. The CDR3 coding sequence is TGTGCCAGCAGCAGGCATGGGGACAGGGTTTCGGGGAATGAGCAGTTCTTC. The chain recombines TRBV6-2 or TRBV6-3 with TRBJ2-1, with TRBD1 matching 9 bases. J was trimmed by 7 bases and V by 6 bases; bases with no gene match: 16. CDR1 is MNHEY and CDR2 is SVGEGT in the germline V gene. This CDR3 region has 17 residues.

This clonotype was recorded at least ten times. This rearrangement joins TRBV4-1 to TRBJ2-7; the match to TRBD2 covers 13 bases. The CDR3 runs 15 residues. V trimming: 0 bases; J trimming: 4 bases; junction bases outside the gene matches: 0. The germline CDR1 and CDR2 sequences are MGHRA and YSYEKL. Written as DNA, the CDR3 is TGCGCCAGCAGCCAAGAACTAGCGGGAGGGTACGAGCAGTACTTC. Amino acids: CASSQELAGGYEQYF.

The chain recombines TRBV2 with TRBJ1-2; 8 positions match TRBD1. CDR1 and CDR2 (germline): SNHLY, FYNNEI. The CDR3 is 13 amino acids. With 5 bases clipped from V and 6 bases from J, the junction kept 5 bases outside the gene matches. This chain's CDR3 is CASSQTGVDGYTF. In nucleotides, the CDR3 is TGTGCCAGCAGTCAGACAGGGGTTGATGGCTACACCTTC.

V is TRBV15 and J is TRBJ1-1; TRBD1 matches at 8 bases. V was pared by 1 base and J by 3 bases, with 4 bases of the junction left unmatched. Germline CDR1 and CDR2: LNHNV and YYDKDF (reference sequence). The length of the CDR3 is 15 residues. DNA for the CDR3: TGTGCCACCAGCAGAGGGGTCAGGGGGCACACTGAAGCTTTCTTT. Protein sequence: CATSRGVRGHTEAFF.

The V call is TRBV6-1, the J call TRBJ1-1; unclear D gene. Germline values: CDR1 MNHNS, CDR2 SASEGT. V lost 2 bases, J lost 8 bases, and 15 bases lay in between. This CDR3 comprises 14 residues. CDR3 amino acids: CASSERNRAREAFF. Written as DNA, the CDR3 is TGTGCCAGCAGTGAAAGGAACCGGGCCAGGGAAGCTTTCTTT.